Following are 19 T cell receptor beta chains from one sample sequenced in a study of Ad26.COV2.S vaccination and SARS-CoV-2 variants (dated by TCRdb to the early 2020s). Library preparation employed the immunoSEQ multiplex PCR assay. TCRdb provides this immuneACCESS table in a form limited to in-frame rearrangements. Some clones are lacking; in checked studies, under half of them reflect an unresolved V gene, and why the rest are absent is not known. The sample records a few hundred thousand clones, around 87% of which are singletons. The ten largest clones add up to around 3% of the sample. The treatment or condition label here, explained by the study, means: around 19 received Ad26.COV2.S at low or high dose, single or two shots; about 5 received placebo; per-sample allocation not given. Repertoires of vaccine and placebo recipients were sequenced from samples taken on day 63 after the first injection.

The starting material was peripheral blood, obtained in a trial of Ad26.COV2.S vaccine versus placebo. These receptors originate from a person aged 18-65 years who received the Ad26.COV2.S COVID-19 vaccine or a placebo.

This chain joins TRBV19 and TRBJ2-3; 7 bases match TRBD2. V was clipped by 3 bases and J by 0 bases; unmatched bases: 18. There are 20 residues in the CDR3. Germline V gives CDR1 LNHDA, CDR2 SQIVND (reference sequence). As DNA, the CDR3 is TGTGCCAGTAGTATCCGGCGGGAGTCACGTATTAGAACTAGCACAGATACGCAGTATTTT. As protein: CASSIRRESRIRTSTDTQYF.

Notes on this clone: The same CDR3 can be traced to other DNA sequences in this sample. The V call is TRBV12-3 or TRBV12-4, the J call TRBJ2-7; D is unclear. V was shortened by 1 base and J by 4 bases, with 2 bases between the two germline ends. This CDR3 has 11 amino acids. In DNA form, the CDR3 reads TGTGCCAGCAGTTTAGGGTACGAGCAGTACTTC. Its translation is CASSLGYEQYF.

The chain carries TRBV5-8 and TRBJ2-1; 7 nucleotides agree with TRBD1. The CDR3 runs to 15 residues. The germline gives CDR1 SGHTS, CDR2 YDEGEE. With V trimmed by 1 base and J by 5 bases, 6 bases remained unmatched. CDR3 nucleotide sequence: TGTGCCAGCAGCTTGTATGGGACAGTTAACAATGAGCAGTTCTTC. Amino acids: CASSLYGTVNNEQFF.

The chain combines TRBV5-1 with TRBJ2-7, with 8 bases fitting TRBD1. CDR3 size: 13 residues. Germline CDR1 reads SGHRS; CDR2 reads YFSETQ. J gave up 5 bases and V 3 bases, and 4 bases lay outside the gene matches. The CDR3, as DNA: TGCGCCAGCAGCTCGACAGGGGCGGACGAGCAGTACTTC. It specifies CASSSTGADEQYF.

The chain joins TRBV27 to TRBJ1-6, with D maybe TRBD1 (5 bases). Trimming shortened V by 5 bases and J by 9 bases, and 11 bases separated the two germline ends. The germline V gene encodes CDR1 MNHEY and CDR2 SMNVEV (reference sequence). The CDR3 loop spans 13 amino acids. CDR3 DNA: TGTGCCAGCAGTCTAAGGGACGGTTCACCCCTCCACTTT. This encodes CASSLRDGSPLHF.

The rearrangement uses TRBV27 and TRBJ1-4; TRBD1 aligns across 10 bases. The CDR3 totals 18 residues. Unmatched junction bases numbered 7, after V lost 3 bases and J lost 0 bases. The germline V gene encodes CDR1 MNHEY and CDR2 SMNVEV (reference sequence). The CDR3 protein is CASSLSRTGGSTNEKLFF. The CDR3 coding sequence is TGTGCCAGCAGTTTGAGTAGGACAGGGGGGTCAACTAATGAAAAACTGTTTTTT.

The gene calls are TRBV2 and TRBJ2-1; D tentatively fits TRBD1 or TRBD2 (6 bases each). Germline CDR1 reads SNHLY; CDR2 reads FYNNEI. The CDR3 totals 13 residues. The V end was cut by 8 bases, the J end by 5 bases, with 13 bases between. The CDR3 reads CASRGLPNNEQFF. The CDR3 bases are TGTGCCAGCCGGGGGCTCCCCAACAATGAGCAGTTCTTC.

The rearrangement joins TRBV25-1 to TRBJ1-6; 7 nucleotides match TRBD1. The length of the CDR3 is 16 residues. With V trimmed by 7 bases and J by 7 bases, 13 bases remained unmatched. Germline assignment: CDR1 MGHDK and CDR2 SYGVNS. CDR3 in DNA: TGTGCCAGCACCCTAGGAGGGGGCGGCCAGAATTCACCCCTCCACTTT. As protein: CASTLGGGGQNSPLHF.

The rearrangement links TRBV9 to TRBJ2-6; D remains unclear. The CDR3 extends over 15 amino acids. CDR1 SGDLS and CDR2 YYNGEE come from the germline V gene. Trimming pared 4 bases from V and 0 bases from J, leaving 8 bases between. CDR3 residues: CASSTSGSGANVLTF. In nucleotides, the CDR3 is TGTGCCAGCAGCACCAGTGGCTCTGGGGCCAACGTCCTGACTTTC.

This clone was recorded once. This chain uses TRBV7-2 with TRBJ1-1; maybe TRBD1 (6 bases). CDR1 is SGHTA, CDR2 FQGNSA, per germline. V shed 6 bases and J shed 6 bases, with 23 bases lying between them. The CDR3 spans 16 residues. CDR3 DNA: TGTGCCAGCAGTTTACAGGGATACGGGTCTATCGCTGAAGCTTTCTTT. It specifies CASSLQGYGSIAEAFF.

V usage is TRBV2 and J usage is TRBJ1-5; D uncertain. Germline loops: CDR1 SNHLY, CDR2 FYNNEI. The CDR3 sequence is 12 residues long. Between the trimmed V and J ends, which lost 8 bases and 4 bases, there was a span of 9 bases. The CDR3 sequence is CASGSSNQPQHF. CDR3 nucleotide sequence: TGTGCCAGCGGGTCAAGTAATCAGCCCCAGCATTTT.

V and J are TRBV23-1 and TRBJ2-7, with a tentative D call TRBD2 (7 bases). TRBV23-1 is noted as an ORF with a role that remains uncertain. CDR3 size: 15 residues. Trimming took 0 bases from V and 5 from J, leaving 14 bases between them. CDR3 coding DNA: TGCGCCAGCAGTCAATCTTGGGGGGGCTGGGACGAGCAGTACTTC. Its protein product is CASSQSWGGWDEQYF.

The rearrangement joins TRBV9 to TRBJ1-2; 7 bases fit TRBD1. The germline V gene encodes CDR1 SGDLS and CDR2 YYNGEE. The CDR3 totals 13 residues. Germline trimming cut 4 bases from V and 8 bases from J; bases unmatched to any gene: 8. CDR3 DNA sequence: TGTGCCAGCAGCCTAACGACAGGGAAAGGCTACACCTTC. Amino acid sequence: CASSLTTGKGYTF.

The V and J genes are TRBV6-5 and TRBJ1-2; D not resolved. The germline gives CDR1 MNHEY, CDR2 SVGAGI. CDR3 size: 15 residues. The V and J ends lost 6 bases and 0 bases respectively, with 14 bases between them. The CDR3 loop is CASRPGQLANYGYTF. CDR3 nucleotides: TGTGCCAGCAGGCCCGGGCAGCTCGCTAACTATGGCTACACCTTC.

This clone was detected once. The chain couples TRBV6-6 to TRBJ1-4; 7 nucleotides align to TRBD1. Germline trimming cut 5 bases from V and 4 bases from J; bases unmatched to any gene: 34. The CDR3 runs 24 residues. The germline CDR1 and CDR2 sequences are MNHNY and SVGAGI (reference sequence). DNA for the CDR3: TGTGCCAGCAGTCGCCTACCGGGTGGACAGGCCAGAGTAGGTAGAGGGGGTATTAATGAAAAACTGTTTTTT. Its protein product is CASSRLPGGQARVGRGGINEKLFF.

V and J are TRBV19 and TRBJ1-1; D not resolved. Germline V gene lookup returns CDR1 LNHDA and CDR2 SQIVND (reference sequence). The CDR3 has 15 residues. Trimming cost V 3 bases and J 2 bases, with 13 bases left between them. DNA for the CDR3: TGTGCCAGTAGTATGGTGGGGTACCTAAACACTGAAGCTTTCTTT. It translates to CASSMVGYLNTEAFF.

This chain links TRBV6-5 with TRBJ2-7, with 12 bases that match TRBD2. The CDR3 runs 15 residues. Germline loops: CDR1 MNHEY, CDR2 SVGAGI. J gave up 5 bases and V 5 bases, and 7 bases lay outside the gene matches. Here the CDR3 DNA reads TGTGCCAGCAGTCGGACTAGCGGGGTATCAAACGAGCAGTACTTC. The encoded protein is CASSRTSGVSNEQYF.

The chain employs TRBV3-1 (or the pseudogene TRBV3-2) and TRBJ2-3; 8 positions match TRBD1. With V trimmed by 2 bases and J by 1 base, 2 bases remained unmatched. Germline CDR1 reads LGHDT; CDR2 reads YNNKEL (reference sequence). The CDR3 is 15 amino acids. The chain's CDR3 is CASSQQGAGTDTQYF. CDR3 nucleotide sequence: TGTGCCAGCAGCCAACAGGGGGCAGGCACAGATACGCAGTATTTT.

The CDR3, as DNA: TGTGCCAGCAGCCAGGCCGGGGGGGCTTTGACCTACGAGCAGTACTTC. This encodes CASSQAGGALTYEQYF. The rearrangement uses TRBV27 and TRBJ2-7; 8 bases align to TRBD2. Germline CDR1 is MNHEY and CDR2 is SMNVEV (reference sequence). V was pared by 6 bases and J by 2 bases, with 12 bases of the junction left unmatched. This CDR3 contains 16 residues.